This entry lists 26 T cell receptor beta chains sequenced from one sample in a study of T cells after yellow fever vaccination. TCRdb fed the 5' RACE reads into MiXCR, producing one record per CDR3 protein. The sample includes 550,000 or so distinct CDR3 sequences, 15% to 20% of them seen just once. Sequenced material: PBMCs, taken 15 days after the yellow fever booster vaccination. The receptors were sampled from a man aged 30 to 45 who received the YFV17D yellow fever vaccine.

This clonotype was seen a handful of times. The rearrangement uses TRBV7-6 and TRBJ2-7; D possibly corresponds to TRBD1 (6 bases). There are 16 residues in the CDR3. Germline values: CDR1 SGHVS, CDR2 FNYEAQ. V was cut by 5 bases and J by 2 bases, with 19 bases left in between. The CDR3, as DNA: TGTGCCAGCAGCCGTGAAGCAGGGGAGATAACCTACGAGCAGTACTTC. Translated, it gives CASSREAGEITYEQYF.

The chain joins TRBV11-3 to TRBJ2-3, with TRBD1 as a possible D gene (5 bases). Between the trimmed V and J ends, which lost 2 bases and 8 bases, there was a span of 8 bases. The length of the CDR3 is 12 residues. From germline, CDR1 is SGHNT and CDR2 YENEEA. CDR3 sequence (DNA): TGTGCCAGCAGCTTAACCCAGGGTACGCAGTATTTT. Its protein is CASSLTQGTQYF.

The table lists this clonotype with a few counts. The CDR3 region has the DNA TGTGCCACCAGTGATTTCGTCTTCTCGGAGACCCAGTACTTC. Translated: CATSDFVFSETQYF. V gene TRBV24-1 combines with J gene TRBJ2-5, with D hard to call. The CDR3 length is 14 residues. Per germline, CDR1 KGHDR and CDR2 SFDVKD. Deletions cut 1 base from V and 5 bases from J, with 10 bases between.

This chain uses TRBV7-2 with TRBJ2-7; 10 bases align to TRBD2. The CDR3 is 15 residues long. The V and J ends lost 2 bases and 4 bases, in that order; junction bases with no gene match: 5. Germline V gene lookup returns CDR1 SGHTA and CDR2 FQGNSA. CDR3 in amino acids: CASSLSSGRPYEQYF. The CDR3 DNA follows: TGTGCCAGCAGCTTAAGTAGCGGGAGGCCTTACGAGCAGTACTTC.

The chain is built from TRBV4-3 and TRBJ2-1; 13 bases line up with TRBD2. The length of the CDR3 is 17 residues. With 0 bases clipped from V and 7 bases from J, the junction kept 6 bases outside the gene matches. Germline assignment: CDR1 LGHNA and CDR2 YSLEER. The CDR3 DNA is TGCGCCAGCAGCCAAGACCTAGGACTAGCGGGAGCAAATGAGCAGTTCTTC. Amino acid sequence: CASSQDLGLAGANEQFF.

V usage is TRBV7-9 and J usage is TRBJ1-1, with D uncertain. The length of the CDR3 is 16 residues. V was clipped by 1 base and J by 2 bases, with 14 bases between them. Germline V gene sequence: CDR1 SEHNR, CDR2 FQNEAQ (reference sequence). CDR3 nucleotide sequence: TGTGCCAGCAGCTTAGGAGGGTATAGGCAAAACACTGAAGCTTTCTTT. Translating it yields CASSLGGYRQNTEAFF.

The table lists this clonotype with many counts. The rearrangement links TRBV6-5 to TRBJ2-7, with 8 nucleotides matching TRBD1. Germline assignment: CDR1 MNHEY and CDR2 SVGAGI. This CDR3 spans 12 amino acids. Trimming took 9 bases from V and 1 from J; bases not matched to a gene: 2. The CDR3 loop reads CASGQGSYEQYF. Here the CDR3 DNA reads TGTGCCAGTGGACAGGGTTCCTACGAGCAGTACTTC.

The table lists this clonotype with a few counts. The chain combines TRBV20-1 with TRBJ2-3; 11 nucleotides align to TRBD1. Germline loops: CDR1 DFQATT, CDR2 SNEGSKA (reference sequence). V lost 8 bases and J lost 7; bases outside the gene matches: 5. The CDR3 extends over 12 amino acids. CDR3 loop: CSPGTGGYTQYF. DNA for the CDR3: TGCAGTCCCGGGACAGGGGGATATACGCAGTATTTT.

V usage is TRBV6-5 and J usage is TRBJ2-7; no clear D. V lost 0 bases and J lost 5, with 11 bases in between. Germline CDR1 and CDR2: MNHEY and SVGAGI. The CDR3 is 14 residues long. For the CDR3, the DNA is TGTGCCAGCAGTTACTCCGGTGGGTCCGACGAGCAGTACTTC. Translating gives CASSYSGGSDEQYF.

This clonotype was seen a few times. The rearrangement links TRBV20-1 to TRBJ2-3; TRBD2 agrees at 11 bases. This CDR3 contains 15 residues. In germline, CDR1 is DFQATT, CDR2 SNEGSKA (reference sequence). With 3 bases clipped from V and 2 bases from J, the junction kept 4 bases outside the gene matches. The CDR3: CSARPGLADTDTQYF. The CDR3 DNA follows: TGCAGTGCTAGGCCGGGACTAGCGGACACAGATACGCAGTATTTT.

This clonotype has a handful of counts. The chain links TRBV11-2 to TRBJ2-7; 7 nucleotides align to TRBD2. This CDR3 is built from 13 residues. Germline-derived CDR1 and CDR2 are SGHAT and FQNNGV. The ends lost 6 bases at V and 4 bases at J; junction bases unmatched: 6. CDR3 protein: CASRRGLQYEQYF. The DNA for the CDR3 is TGTGCCAGCAGAAGGGGACTACAATACGAGCAGTACTTC.

This clonotype was counted a few times. The V call is TRBV12-3 or TRBV12-4, the J call TRBJ2-1; 11 bases are shared with TRBD2. There are 15 residues in the CDR3. V lost 6 bases and J lost 5; bases outside the gene matches: 6. The CDR3 loop reads CASRPLAGVHNEQFF. For the CDR3, the DNA is TGTGCCAGCAGGCCACTAGCGGGAGTCCACAATGAGCAGTTCTTC.

This chain connects TRBV24-1 to TRBJ2-1; TRBD2 aligns across 8 bases. Germline V gene sequence: CDR1 KGHDR, CDR2 SFDVKD. V shed 1 base and J 2 bases; nucleotides not matched to a gene: 6. The CDR3 spans 17 residues. The CDR3 DNA reads as TGTGCCACCAGTGATTTTCCAGCGGGAGACGCCTACAATGAGCAGTTCTTC. It is translated as CATSDFPAGDAYNEQFF.

The rearrangement uses TRBV16 and TRBJ2-1, with 10 bases matching TRBD2. Trimming at V came to 0 bases and at J to 8 bases, leaving 10 bases not matched to a gene. Germline CDR1 KGHSY, CDR2 FQNENV. The CDR3 is made up of 17 amino acids. The DNA of the CDR3 is TGTGCCAGCAGCCAATCCTTAGCGGGAGGCACCGTGGATGAGCAGTTCTTC. Translation gives CASSQSLAGGTVDEQFF.

About this clonotype itself: Just one base apart from a much larger clone, this may be a read error. The genes are TRBV9 and TRBJ2-1; 8 bases line up with TRBD2. The CDR3 is 14 amino acids. Germline CDR1 and CDR2: SGDLS and YYNGEE. The CDR3 spells CARLPAGEYNELFF. The CDR3 DNA is TGTGCCAGGCTGCCAGCGGGAGAGTACAATGAGCTGTTCTTC.

DNA for the CDR3: TGTGCCAGCCATACGGTGCGGGGAGGGGAGACCCAGTACTTC. Encoded protein: CASHTVRGGETQYF. J is TRBJ2-5 and V is TRBV3-1; 7 nucleotides line up with TRBD2. J lost 5 bases, V lost 8 bases, and 11 bases had no gene match. From germline, CDR1 is LGHDT and CDR2 YNNKEL (reference sequence). The CDR3 extends over 14 amino acids.

There are a few counts of this clonotype. The chain links TRBV4-3 to TRBJ1-1; 7 nucleotides agree with TRBD1. Germline V gene sequence: CDR1 LGHNA, CDR2 YSLEER. CDR3 length equals 15 residues. Trimming removed 0 bases from V and 11 bases from J; junction bases left unmatched: 12. The CDR3 DNA follows: TGCGCCAGCAGCCAAGATAACAGGGGTCCCGGTTTGGCTTTCTTT. The encoded protein is CASSQDNRGPGLAFF.

This clonotype was detected only a few times. The chain employs TRBV20-1 and TRBJ2-7; D unclear. Germline-derived CDR1 and CDR2 are DFQATT and SNEGSKA (reference sequence). The CDR3 is 12 residues long. V was clipped by 5 bases and J by 0 bases, with 8 bases between them. The CDR3 sequence is CSAPRTSYEQYF. The CDR3 nucleotides are TGCAGTGCTCCGCGAACCTCCTACGAGCAGTACTTC.

This clonotype was observed a few times. The V gene is TRBV3-1, the J gene TRBJ1-6; no reliable D call. V lost 1 base, J lost 10 bases, and 14 bases lay in between. The CDR3 sequence is 15 residues long. From germline, CDR1 is LGHDT and CDR2 YNNKEL (reference sequence). The CDR3 DNA reads TGTGCCAGCAGCCAAGGTAGCGGGGTCCGGTCACCCCTCCACTTT. Translation gives CASSQGSGVRSPLHF.

The chain is built from TRBV3-1 and TRBJ2-5, with 12 bases that match TRBD2. The CDR3 sequence is 16 residues long. V lost 4 bases and J lost 5; bases outside the gene matches: 8. Germline V gene data show CDR1 as LGHDT and CDR2 as YNNKEL (reference sequence). Here the CDR3 DNA reads TGTGCCAGCAGCCCGTACGGACTAGCGGGGAGGGAGACCCAGTACTTC. It translates to CASSPYGLAGRETQYF.

This clonotype was counted ten times or more. This chain joins TRBV11-2 and TRBJ2-5; D is possibly TRBD2 (5 bases). V lost 1 base, J lost 1 base, and 16 bases lay in between. The germline CDR1 and CDR2 sequences are SGHAT and FQNNGV. There are 17 residues in the CDR3. The CDR3 spells CASSLGNNPGSQETQYF. The CDR3 nucleotides are TGTGCCAGCAGCTTAGGAAACAACCCGGGATCCCAAGAGACCCAGTACTTC. Using reference TRBV11-2 and TRBJ2-5 for the parts outside the CDR3, the full variable domain is EAGVAQSPRYKIIEKRQSVAFWCNPISGHATLYWYQQILGQGPKLLIQFQNNGVVDDSQLPKDRFSAERLKGVDSTLKIQPAKLEDSAVYLCASSLGNNPGSQETQYFGPGTRLLVL.

In its sample, this clonotype was seen many times. V usage is TRBV7-8 and J usage is TRBJ2-5, with 8 bases fitting TRBD1. Per germline, CDR1 SGHVS and CDR2 FQNEAQ. V was clipped by 1 base and J by 2 bases; unmatched bases: 0. The length of the CDR3 is 14 residues. CDR3 DNA sequence: TGTGCCAGCAGCTTAGACAGGGGGCAAGAGACCCAGTACTTC. Translation: CASSLDRGQETQYF.

The V gene is TRBV19, the J gene TRBJ2-1; D gene ambiguous. The length of the CDR3 is 17 residues. The germline gives CDR1 LNHDA, CDR2 SQIVND (reference sequence). V was shortened by 0 bases and J by 4 bases, with 16 bases between the two germline ends. This CDR3 is CASSIDLPRWSYNEQFF. DNA for the CDR3: TGTGCCAGTAGTATAGATCTCCCGCGATGGTCGTACAATGAGCAGTTCTTC.

The chain recombines TRBV7-9 with TRBJ2-5; 10 nucleotides align to TRBD2. The CDR3 has 16 amino acids. Germline V lookup: CDR1 SEHNR, CDR2 FQNEAQ (reference sequence). With 1 base clipped from V and 5 bases from J, the junction kept 7 bases outside the gene matches. CDR3 nucleotide sequence: TGTGCCAGCAGCTTAGTGGCTCTAGCGGGAGTGGAGACCCAGTACTTC. This sequence encodes CASSLVALAGVETQYF. The entire variable domain, with the rest obtained from reference TRBV7-9 and TRBJ2-5, is as follows: DTGVSQNPRHKITKRGQNVTFRCDPISEHNRLYWYRQTLGQGPEFLTYFQNEAQLEKSRLLSDRFSAERPKGSFSTLEIQRTEQGDSAMYLCASSLVALAGVETQYFGPGTRLLVL.

This chain links TRBV12-3 or TRBV12-4 with TRBJ1-3; the match to TRBD1 covers 9 bases. This CDR3 comprises 16 residues. The V segment lost 3 bases and the J segment 8 bases; nucleotides outside the gene matches: 11. CDR3 in amino acids: CASSFNRDRVGYTIYF. Written as DNA, the CDR3 is TGTGCCAGCAGTTTTAACCGGGACAGGGTTGGTTACACCATATATTTT.

This clonotype has just a few counts. The rearrangement joins TRBV7-8 to TRBJ2-7; D is undetermined. Trimming took 4 bases from V and 2 from J, leaving 12 bases between them. This CDR3 is built from 14 residues. Germline assignment: CDR1 SGHVS and CDR2 FQNEAQ. Here the CDR3 reads CASSSWTDPYEQYF. DNA for the CDR3: TGTGCCAGCAGCTCCTGGACGGACCCCTACGAGCAGTACTTC.